The present entry profiles one TCR beta chain with its context. Selected positively for CCR7 and CD45RO-negative, naive CD8 cells excluded terminally differentiated effector memory CD45RA+ cells. The sample is drawn from a study of shared clonotypes between healthy human individuals. Measured with immunoSEQ multiplex PCR; TCRdb has only the in-frame clones, and not every one. The sample includes 2 million to 2.5 million clones, 85% to 95% of them seen just once. The germline V gene has CDR1 MNHEY and CDR2 SMNVEV (reference sequence). Trimming took 5 bases from V and 0 from J, leaving 17 bases between them. There are 16 residues in the CDR3.

The source is a man younger than 35 in good health. Some clones in this sample may be carry-over from other donors' samples. The chain links TRBV27 to TRBJ2-7, with a possible D match to TRBD2 (6 bases). The sequencing sample was made of naive CD8+ T cells from PBMCs. CDR3 protein: CASSPSVAGISYEQYF. The CDR3 nucleotides read TGTGCCAGCAGTCCCTCAGTTGCGGGGATCTCCTACGAGCAGTACTTC.